These 11 T cell receptor beta chains were sequenced from one sample in a study of blood T cells in healthy people across ages. A second PCR of about 7 to 12 cycles used a sample-barcoded 5' primer and a J-beta primer mix. Using its own MiXCR run on the 5' RACE reads, TCRdb lists one record per CDR3 protein. Among 600,000 or so distinct CDR3 sequences, about 30% were seen once, and the ten largest hold 15% to 18%. The material sequenced was blood. The receptors derive from a woman older than 75 in good health.

This clonotype was observed a few times. The chain employs TRBV6-6 and TRBJ2-7; 9 bases fit TRBD1. CDR1 is MNHNY and CDR2 is SVGAGI in the germline V gene (reference sequence). The trim removed 7 bases at V and 2 bases at J, leaving 9 bases unmatched. This CDR3 has 15 residues. CDR3 loop: CASTPGQGRTYEQYF. As DNA, the CDR3 is TGTGCCAGCACTCCCGGACAGGGGCGGACCTACGAGCAGTACTTC.

A note on this clonotype: An end of the junction does not agree with germline; a read error may underlie this. The V and J genes are TRBV29-1 and TRBJ2-4, with TRBD2 matching 10 bases. The J call could be wrong; TRBJ2-7 is a better fit for the DNA end. This CDR3 comprises 13 residues. Germline lookup yields CDR1 SQVTM and CDR2 ANQGSEA. CDR3 DNA: TGTAGCATTAGGACTAGCGGACCCTACGAGCAGTACTTC. Residues: CSIRTSGPYEQYF.

At least ten counts were recorded for this clonotype. V usage is TRBV6-5 and J usage is TRBJ1-2; TRBD1 aligns across 9 bases. Per the germline V gene, CDR1 is MNHEY and CDR2 is SVGAGI. The CDR3 is 15 residues long. V lost 2 bases, J lost 8 bases, and 9 bases stayed unmatched. CDR3 region: CASSYPGQGINGYTF. The CDR3, as DNA: TGTGCCAGCAGTTACCCGGGACAGGGTATTAACGGCTACACCTTC.

For this clonotype: A much larger clonotype is one base distant, so this may be a read error. The chain couples TRBV5-1 to TRBJ2-4; D is perhaps TRBD1 (6 bases). V was trimmed by 4 bases and J by 13 bases, leaving 18 bases between them. Germline loops: CDR1 SGHRS, CDR2 YFSETQ. There are 13 residues in the CDR3. CDR3 protein: CASSVDRYNEQYF. CDR3 nucleotide sequence: TGCGCCAGCAGCGTGGACAGATACAATGAGCAGTACTTC.

This clonotype occurred many times. V gene TRBV6-1 combines with J gene TRBJ2-5; D is possibly TRBD2 (5 bases). The CDR3 has 15 residues. Germline V gives CDR1 MNHNS, CDR2 SASEGT. Trimming cost V 2 bases and J 5 bases, with 15 bases left between them. CDR3 nucleotides: TGTGCCAGCAGTGAATTGGGTCTAGCTGTGGAGACCCAGTACTTC. The encoded protein is CASSELGLAVETQYF.

The table lists this clonotype with many counts. The rearrangement links TRBV20-1 to TRBJ2-7; D is uncertain. V was cut by 1 base and J by 4 bases, with 5 bases left in between. Germline V CDR1 and CDR2: DFQATT, SNEGSKA (reference sequence). CDR3 length equals 11 residues. For the CDR3, the DNA is TGCAGTGCTAGAGGGGTATACGAGCAGTACTTC. Translated, it gives CSARGVYEQYF.

This rearrangement joins TRBV19 to TRBJ1-5; possible D gene TRBD1, 5 bases. With 7 bases removed from V and 4 bases from J, the gap between germline ends came to 8 bases. CDR1 and CDR2 (germline): LNHDA, SQIVND (reference sequence). CDR3 length: 12 residues. The CDR3 is CASNRFNQPQHF. As DNA, the CDR3 is TGTGCCAGTAACAGGTTTAATCAGCCCCAGCATTTT.

This clonotype was counted many times. The CDR3 reads CSGLFGTRTDTQYF. In DNA, the CDR3 is TGCAGTGGTCTTTTTGGGACTAGGACAGATACGCAGTATTTT. V usage is TRBV29-1 and J usage is TRBJ2-3; TRBD2 matches 8 bases. CDR1 is SQVTM, CDR2 ANQGSEA, per germline. The CDR3 covers 14 residues.

The table lists this clonotype with a few counts. V is TRBV27 and J is TRBJ1-6; a weak D match, TRBD1 (6 bases). In germline, CDR1 is MNHEY, CDR2 SMNVEV (reference sequence). This CDR3 is built from 14 residues. Deletions cut 7 bases from V and 6 bases from J, with 13 bases between. The CDR3 here is CASTLGGPNSPLHF. CDR3 coding DNA: TGTGCCAGCACCCTAGGGGGGCCTAATTCACCCCTCCACTTT.

The sample holds a few counts of this clonotype. This chain connects TRBV20-1 to TRBJ1-1; tentative D call: TRBD1 (6 bases). Trimming took off 5 bases at V and 4 bases at J, with 14 bases between the two ends. The CDR3 sequence is 13 residues long. Germline-derived CDR1 and CDR2 are DFQATT and SNEGSKA (reference sequence). CDR3 DNA: TGCAGTGCTCAGGGGCGGGGGCCCACTGAAGCTTTCTTT. Its protein is CSAQGRGPTEAFF.

The chain uses TRBV6-2 or TRBV6-3 and TRBJ2-7; 9 positions agree with TRBD1. The CDR3 totals 15 residues. With V trimmed by 6 bases and J by 7 bases, 13 bases remained unmatched. Germline loops: CDR1 MNHEY, CDR2 SVGEGT. The CDR3 sequence: CASRSSGTGLNEQYF. The CDR3 DNA sequence: TGTGCCAGCAGAAGCTCCGGGACAGGGTTGAATGAGCAGTACTTC.